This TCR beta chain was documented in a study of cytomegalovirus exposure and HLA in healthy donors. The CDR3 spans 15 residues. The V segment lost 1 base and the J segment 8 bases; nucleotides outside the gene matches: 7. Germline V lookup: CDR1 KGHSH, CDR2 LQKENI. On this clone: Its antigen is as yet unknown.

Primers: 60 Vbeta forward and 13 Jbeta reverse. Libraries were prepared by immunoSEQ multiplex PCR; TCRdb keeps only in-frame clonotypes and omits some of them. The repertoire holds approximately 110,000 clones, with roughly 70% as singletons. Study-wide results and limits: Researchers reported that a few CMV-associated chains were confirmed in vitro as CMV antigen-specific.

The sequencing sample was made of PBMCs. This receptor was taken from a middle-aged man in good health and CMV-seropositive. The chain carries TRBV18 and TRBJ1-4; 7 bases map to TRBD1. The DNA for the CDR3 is TGTGCCAGCTCACCACAACAGGGGTATGACGAAAAACTGTTTTTT. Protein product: CASSPQQGYDEKLFF. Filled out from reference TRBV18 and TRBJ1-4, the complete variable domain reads NAGVMQNPRHLVRRRGQEARLRCSPMKGHSHVYWYRQLPEEGLKFMVYLQKENIIDESGMPKERFSAEFPKEGPSILRIQQVVRGDSAAYFCASSPQQGYDEKLFFGSGTQLSVL.